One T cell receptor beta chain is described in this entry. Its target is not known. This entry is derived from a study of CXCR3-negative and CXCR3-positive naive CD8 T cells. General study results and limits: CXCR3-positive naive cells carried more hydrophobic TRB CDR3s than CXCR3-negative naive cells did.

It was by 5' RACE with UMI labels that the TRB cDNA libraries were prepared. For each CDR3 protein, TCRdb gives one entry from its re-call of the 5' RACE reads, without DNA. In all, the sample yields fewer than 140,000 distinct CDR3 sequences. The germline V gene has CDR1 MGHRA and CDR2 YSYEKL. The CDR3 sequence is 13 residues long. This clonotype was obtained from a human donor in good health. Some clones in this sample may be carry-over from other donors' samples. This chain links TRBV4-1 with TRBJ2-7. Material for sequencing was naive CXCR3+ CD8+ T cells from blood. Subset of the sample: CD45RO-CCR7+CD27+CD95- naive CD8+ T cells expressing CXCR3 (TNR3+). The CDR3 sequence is CASSRNFNYEQYF.